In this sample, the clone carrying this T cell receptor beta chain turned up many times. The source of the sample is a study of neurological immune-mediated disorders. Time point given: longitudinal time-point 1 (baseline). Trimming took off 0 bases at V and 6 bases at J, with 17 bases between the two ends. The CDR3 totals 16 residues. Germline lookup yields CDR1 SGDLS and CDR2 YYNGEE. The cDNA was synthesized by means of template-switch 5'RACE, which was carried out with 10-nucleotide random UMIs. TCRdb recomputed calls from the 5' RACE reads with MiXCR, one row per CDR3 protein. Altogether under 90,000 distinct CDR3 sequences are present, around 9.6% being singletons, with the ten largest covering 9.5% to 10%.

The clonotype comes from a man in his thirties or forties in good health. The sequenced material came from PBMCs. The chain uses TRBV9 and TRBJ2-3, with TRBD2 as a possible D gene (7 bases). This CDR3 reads CASSVEGGGPSDTQYF. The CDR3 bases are TGTGCCAGCAGCGTAGAGGGGGGAGGGCCGTCCGATACGCAGTATTTT.